These T cell receptor beta chains were read from a single sample in a study of blood T cells in healthy people across ages. TCRdb redid the calling of the 5' RACE reads with MiXCR, one entry per CDR3 protein. This table has approximately 1.5 million distinct CDR3 sequences, 30% to 35% appearing once. The sample comprised blood. These receptors were taken from a woman in her 30s in good health. Each CDR3 is given with its conserved first and last residue. The D gene is left open where the match is weak. Clone size is stated in some rows and not others, as once, few, many or a class when expanded.

J,V,D,size,DNA,CDR3
TRBJ2-5,TRBV3-1,-,-,TGTGCCAGCAGCCGGATAGGGGAAGAGACCCAGTACTTC,CASSRIGEETQYF
TRBJ1-1,TRBV4-1,-,-,TGCGCCGGCAGCCACCGGGGTTCTGAAGCTTTCTTT,CAGSHRGSEAFF
TRBJ1-2,TRBV10-3,-,-,TGTGCCATCTTGCCTAAAACTGAGGCTAGTCCCTATGACTACACCTTC,CAILPKTEASPYDYTF
TRBJ2-1,TRBV7-3,-,-,TGTGCCAGCAGCTTAAGGGGACTGGAGACGTACAATGAGCAGTTCTTC,CASSLRGLETYNEQFF
TRBJ1-5,TRBV20-1,-,few,TGCAGTGCTAGTATAGGGAGTAGACAGCCCCAGCATTTT,CSASIGSRQPQHF
TRBJ2-7,TRBV25-1,-,many,TGTGCCAGCAGCCCCGGTAGCGAGCAGTACTTC,CASSPGSEQYF
TRBJ1-1,TRBV24-1,-,-,TGTGCCACCAGTGATCCCGGACAGTCAGCTTTCTTT,CATSDPGQSAFF
TRBJ2-7,TRBV3-1,TRBD2,-,TGTGCCGGCAGGATAGCGGGAGGACTGGGCGAGCAGTACTTC,CAGRIAGGLGEQYF
TRBJ2-5,TRBV20-1,-,many,TGCAGTGCTACGGTACCCCAAGAGACCCAGTACTTC,CSATVPQETQYF
TRBJ2-1,TRBV20-1,-,-,TGCAGTGCTAGAGCAGACAATCCGGGAGCGTCTGTTGAGCAGTTCTTC,CSARADNPGASVEQFF
TRBJ2-7,TRBV27,TRBD2,-,TGTGCCAGCAGTCCGTGGACTAGCGGGGTTTACGAGCAGTACTTC,CASSPWTSGVYEQYF
TRBJ2-4,TRBV20-1,-,-,TGCAGTGCTAGAGATGAGCAAGAAGCCAAAAACATTCAGTACTTC,CSARDEQEAKNIQYF
TRBJ2-5,TRBV28,-,-,TGTGCCAGCAGGTTTCGACTAGGAACAGAGACCCAGTACTTC,CASRFRLGTETQYF
TRBJ2-5,TRBV4-2,TRBD2,few,TGTGCCAGCAGTCCTACGCGGGGGGGTTACTCGGAGACCCAGTACTTC,CASSPTRGGYSETQYF
TRBJ2-1,TRBV4-1,-,-,TGCGCCAGCAGCCAAGATTGGGGGGAGGGGGCGTACGAGCAGTTCTTC,CASSQDWGEGAYEQFF
TRBJ1-3,TRBV12-3/TRBV12-4,-,-,TGTGCCAGCAGTCCCTACTCTGGAAACACCATATATTTT,CASSPYSGNTIYF
TRBJ1-6,TRBV20-1,TRBD1,-,TGCAGTGCTAGAGATCAGACAGGGGGCAATTCACCCCTCCACTTT,CSARDQTGGNSPLHF